This TCR beta chain stems from a study of T cell responses to AZD1222 COVID-19 vaccine. Study-level findings and limits: Most donors were white British, females outnumbered males, and clonal diversity was possibly underestimated. Across spike, vaccine-associated CD4 TCRs were found, dominant at 160-218 and 743-854. The reported proportion of spike-specific TCRs targeting unmutated variant regions was nearly half. Only a handful of people who got AZD1222 tested seropositive at baseline.

The repertoire was sequenced with immunoSEQ multiplex PCR; TCRdb's copy has only in-frame clones and lacks some. This sample has 95,000 to 150,000 clones; 88% occur once, and the top ten carry over 5.5%. Germline loops: CDR1 SGHVS, CDR2 FQNEAQ. The CDR3 spans 16 residues. The V gene end was trimmed by 3 bases and the J gene end by 2 bases; junction bases not matched to a gene: 8. Remarks on this clone: The antigen remains unidentified.

The receptor's source is an adult in good health. The rearrangement uses TRBV7-8 and TRBJ2-7, with TRBD2 identical over 9 bases. The sequenced sample was peripheral blood, obtained on day 0 of AZD1222 vaccination. In nucleotides, the CDR3 is TGTGCCAGCAGCTTGGAAATAGCGGGGGCAACCTACGAGCAGTACTTC. Translated: CASSLEIAGATYEQYF.